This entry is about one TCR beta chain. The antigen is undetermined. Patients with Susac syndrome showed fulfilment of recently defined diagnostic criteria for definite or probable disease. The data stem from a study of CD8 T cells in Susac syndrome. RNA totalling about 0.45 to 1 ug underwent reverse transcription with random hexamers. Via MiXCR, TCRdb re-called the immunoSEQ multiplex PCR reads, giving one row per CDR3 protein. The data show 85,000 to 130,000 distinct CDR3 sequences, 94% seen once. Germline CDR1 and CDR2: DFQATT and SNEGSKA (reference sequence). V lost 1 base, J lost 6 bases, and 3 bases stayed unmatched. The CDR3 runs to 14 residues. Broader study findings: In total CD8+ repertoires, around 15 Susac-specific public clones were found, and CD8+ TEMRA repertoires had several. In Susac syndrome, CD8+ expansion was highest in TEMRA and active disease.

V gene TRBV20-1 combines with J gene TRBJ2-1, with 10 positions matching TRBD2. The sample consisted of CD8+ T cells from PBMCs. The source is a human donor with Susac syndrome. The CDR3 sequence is CSARVSSGSNEQFF. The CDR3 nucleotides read TGCAGTGCTAGAGTCTCTAGCGGGAGCAATGAGCAGTTCTTC.